This passage covers 2 T cell receptor beta chains from one sample sequenced in a study of T cells in tumors after PD-1 blockade. Here immunoSEQ multiplex PCR was the method, and the copy in TCRdb shows in-frame clones only, minus some. The sample contains around 45,000 clones, more than 60% of which appear only once. Sample: PBMCs, taken before anti-PD-1 therapy. These receptors all come from a human donor with advanced basal cell or squamous cell carcinoma (not recorded which).

CDR3 loop: CASSGNTGTSGGNTGELFF. In DNA form, the CDR3 reads TGCGCCAGCAGCGGAAATACCGGGACTAGCGGGGGCAACACCGGGGAGCTGTTTTTT. J is TRBJ2-2 and V is TRBV5-1; TRBD2 matches at 14 bases. Losses at the gene ends were 4 bases for V and 2 bases for J; bases not matched to a gene: 10. Germline V lookup: CDR1 SGHRS, CDR2 YFSETQ. This CDR3 is 19 amino acids long.

This clone was counted a single time. The genes are TRBV19 and TRBJ1-1; D perhaps matches TRBD1 (5 bases). V lost 1 base and J lost 9, with 15 bases in between. The CDR3 is made up of 14 amino acids. Per germline, CDR1 LNHDA and CDR2 SQIVND (reference sequence). CDR3 nucleotide sequence: TGTGCCAGTAGTATAGGCGGGGGAGAGGGAAAAGCTTTCTTT. This gives the protein CASSIGGGEGKAFF.